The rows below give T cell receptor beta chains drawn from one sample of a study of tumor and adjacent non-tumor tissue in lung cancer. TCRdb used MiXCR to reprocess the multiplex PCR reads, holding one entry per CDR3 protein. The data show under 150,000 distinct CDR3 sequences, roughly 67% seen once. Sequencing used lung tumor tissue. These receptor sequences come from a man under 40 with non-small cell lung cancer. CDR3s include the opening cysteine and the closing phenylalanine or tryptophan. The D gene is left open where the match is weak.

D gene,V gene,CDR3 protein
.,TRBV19,CASNQPGSRGSNQPQHF
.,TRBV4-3,CASIQDAYTEAFF
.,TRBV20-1,CSALGGEGEAFF
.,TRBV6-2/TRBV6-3,CASSYNKGDTDTRYF
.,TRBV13,CASNSSRGNTEAFF
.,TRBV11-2,CVRSLGGVTEAFF
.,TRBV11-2,CASGRTGARIGGEQFF
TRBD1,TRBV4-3,CASRQEIGGADTQYF
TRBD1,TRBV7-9,CASRFGQGNTEAFF
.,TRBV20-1,CSARDIRNIEAFF
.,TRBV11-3,CASSWRASYEQYF
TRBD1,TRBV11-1,CASSLGWTGPDSYEQYF
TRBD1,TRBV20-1,CSARDRGNTGELFF
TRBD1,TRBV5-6,CASSQRTGGGTDTQYF
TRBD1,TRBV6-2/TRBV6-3,CASSYSPPDRGRNQPQHF
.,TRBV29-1,CSGGTYGSTIYF
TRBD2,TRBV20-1,CNAKTSGGHNEQFF
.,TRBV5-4,CANIQPGPTPGTQYF
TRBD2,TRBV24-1,CATSDLGLATQYF
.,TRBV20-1,CSAKLGSSYGYTF
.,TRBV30,CACVRVSGELFF
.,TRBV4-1,CASSQVIPSWHNEQFF
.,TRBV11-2,CASSSGWGGRSDTQYF
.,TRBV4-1,CASGQVYGGYCHEQYF
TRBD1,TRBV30,CAWSTGGQPQHF
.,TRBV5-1,CASSLQGGEETQYF
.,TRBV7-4,CASSLARGRGDTEAFF
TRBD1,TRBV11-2,CVSSLRGLGTEAFF
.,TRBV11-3,CASSSRGRLDTGEPFF
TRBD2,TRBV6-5,CASSCSLAGGYEQFF
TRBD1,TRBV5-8,CAGSTGQGEKLFF
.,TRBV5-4,CASSSGQVKETQYF
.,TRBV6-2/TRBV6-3,CGSNRRLQANYGYTF
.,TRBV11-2,CASRLYASASSHEQFF
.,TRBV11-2,CTSNLERTGGNTIYF
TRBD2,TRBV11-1,CASCKYQRDYAQYF
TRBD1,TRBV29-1,CSVEDRGTVSTEAFF
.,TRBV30,CAWSLSWTVTDTQYF
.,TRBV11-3,CASSPGISGANVLTF
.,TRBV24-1,CVTRSAPEGVEQYF
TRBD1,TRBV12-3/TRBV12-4,CASSWDRARTEAFF
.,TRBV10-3,CTISVSSDPYNSPLHF
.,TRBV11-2,CGSSSLSRGGHF
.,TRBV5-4,CASSKDYYDQYF